The 4 T cell receptor beta chains below all came from one sample that was sequenced in a study of CD8+ T cells in alopecia areata. Regarding treatment: oral pan-JAK inhibitor, 5-10 mg twice daily. Extracted from the samples, RNA was reverse transcribed into cDNA to serve as the sequencing template. Clones were sequenced by immunoSEQ multiplex PCR, and TCRdb holds only the in-frame ones, with some missing. The sample lists approximately 200,000 clones, 58% occurring once. Sequenced here: CD4+ T cells sorted from blood, sampled at week 24, from a patient treated with tofacitinib. The receptor set was obtained from a human donor with alopecia areata.

J is TRBJ1-2 and V is TRBV2; no definite D call. Per germline, CDR1 SNHLY and CDR2 FYNNEI. CDR3 size: 12 residues. Trimming took off 5 bases at V and 10 bases at J, with 14 bases between the two ends. CDR3 bases: TGTGCCAGCAGTATAATCCAGGTAGTCTACACCTTC. It yields the protein CASSIIQVVYTF.

The rearrangement joins TRBV5-1 to TRBJ2-5; D remains ambiguous. CDR1 and CDR2 from the germline V gene are SGHRS and YFSETQ. V gave up 1 base and J gave up 2 bases, with 6 bases separating them. The CDR3 extends over 13 amino acids. The DNA for the CDR3 is TGCGCCAGCAGCTTGCAACTTCAAGAGACCCAGTACTTC. This translates into CASSLQLQETQYF.

The gene calls are TRBV29-1 and TRBJ1-4, with unresolved D. The CDR3 is 13 residues long. Germline V gene sequence: CDR1 SQVTM, CDR2 ANQGSEA. Between the trimmed V and J ends, which lost 6 bases and 0 bases, there was a span of 8 bases. The CDR3: CSVAESTNEKLFF. The CDR3, as DNA: TGCAGCGTCGCAGAGTCAACTAATGAAAAACTGTTTTTT.

The gene calls are TRBV2 and TRBJ1-2, with a weak D call TRBD1 (5 bases). V was pared by 8 bases and J by 6 bases, with 16 bases between. CDR1 and CDR2 (germline): SNHLY, FYNNEI. The CDR3 contains 13 residues. CDR3 sequence reads: CASGWGIDDGYTF. The CDR3 bases are TGTGCCAGCGGCTGGGGGATTGACGATGGCTACACCTTC. Using reference TRBV2 and TRBJ1-2 for the parts outside the CDR3, the full variable domain is EPEVTQTPSHQVTQMGQEVILRCVPISNHLYFYWYRQILGQKVEFLVSFYNNEISEKSEIFDDQFSVERPDGSNFTLKIRSTKLEDSAMYFCASGWGIDDGYTFGSGTRLTVV.